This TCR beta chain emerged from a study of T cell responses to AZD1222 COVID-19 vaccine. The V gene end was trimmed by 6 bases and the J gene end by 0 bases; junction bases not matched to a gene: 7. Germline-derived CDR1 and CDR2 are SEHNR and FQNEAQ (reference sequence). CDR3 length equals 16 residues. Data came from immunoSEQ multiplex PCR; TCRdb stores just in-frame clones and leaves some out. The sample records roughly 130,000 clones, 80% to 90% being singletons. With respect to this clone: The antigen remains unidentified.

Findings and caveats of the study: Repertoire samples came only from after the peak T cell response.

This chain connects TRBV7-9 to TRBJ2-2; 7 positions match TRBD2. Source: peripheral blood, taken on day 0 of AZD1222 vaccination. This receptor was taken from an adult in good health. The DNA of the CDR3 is TGTGCCAGCAGTTTCCCCGGGACTACGAACACCGGGGAGCTGTTTTTT. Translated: CASSFPGTTNTGELFF.